These T cell receptor beta chains were read from a single sample in a study of T-cell memory formation after mild COVID-19. TCRdb re-called the 5' RACE reads through MiXCR, storing one row per CDR3 protein. The table shows roughly 170,000 distinct CDR3 sequences, with about a fifth occurring only once. What was sequenced was PBMCs or a T cell subset sorted from them (not recorded which). Every receptor here comes from an adult woman who had mild COVID-19 (a few samples of this study predate the infection). Cell type and time point are not known. CDR3s include the opening cysteine and the closing phenylalanine or tryptophan. The D gene is left open where the match is weak. Expanded clones get a size class; other rows say once, few or many, or leave the size out.

length	V	D	size	J	CDR3	DNA
17	TRBV5-4	NA	NA	TRBJ2-3	CASSAGLAPKFTDIQYF	TGTGCCAGCAGTGCAGGGCTAGCGCCTAAATTCACAGATATTCAGTATTTT
15	TRBV29-1	NA	NA	TRBJ1-1	CSVEVLSRPGGEAFF	TGCAGCGTTGAAGTTTTATCCAGGCCGGGGGGTGAAGCTTTCTTT
12	TRBV29-1	NA	few	TRBJ2-1	CSVDEDPREHFF	TGCAGCGTTGATGAGGACCCAAGGGAGCATTTCTTC
20	TRBV24-1	TRBD2	NA	TRBJ2-3	CATSDRPGAGGLTYTDTQYF	TGTGCCACCAGTGATCGCCCTGGTGCGGGAGGCCTCACTTACACAGATACGCAGTATTTT
16	TRBV7-9	NA	once	TRBJ2-7	CASSPRGGADTYEQYF	TGTGCCAGCAGCCCTAGGGGGGGCGCGGATACGTACGAGCAGTACTTC
16	TRBV7-9	TRBD1	many	TRBJ2-2	CASSPPGTGHTGELFF	TGTGCCAGCAGCCCTCCGGGGACAGGGCACACCGGGGAGCTGTTTTTT
13	TRBV20-1	NA	NA	TRBJ2-7	CSARERRDYEQYF	TGCAGTGCTAGAGAACGGAGGGACTACGAGCAGTACTTC
15	TRBV7-9	TRBD2	few	TRBJ2-3	CASSQLAGGTDTQYF	TGTGCCAGCAGCCAGCTAGCGGGAGGCACAGATACGCAGTATTTT
13	TRBV30	NA	NA	TRBJ2-1	CAWSVSRLNEQFF	TGTGCCTGGAGTGTAAGTCGGCTAAATGAGCAGTTCTTC
14	TRBV20-1	NA	NA	TRBJ2-3	CSARVWGAGDTQYF	TGCAGTGCTAGAGTATGGGGGGCAGGAGATACGCAGTATTTT
14	TRBV4-1	NA	NA	TRBJ1-1	CASSSTQGPTEAFF	TGCGCCAGCAGCTCGACCCAGGGGCCAACTGAAGCTTTCTTT
15	TRBV29-1	NA	few	TRBJ2-3	CSVEERGSRTDTQYF	TGCAGCGTTGAAGAACGGGGCAGTAGGACAGATACGCAGTATTTT
15	TRBV27	TRBD2	few	TRBJ2-7	CASSFAGDSTYEQYF	TGTGCCAGCAGTTTTGCGGGAGATTCCACCTACGAGCAGTACTTC
17	TRBV5-6	NA	few	TRBJ2-4	CASSLVGDPLAKNIQYF	TGTGCCAGCAGCTTGGTGGGGGACCCCCTAGCCAAAAACATTCAGTACTTC
18	TRBV7-9	NA	few	TRBJ2-1	CASSTYPLLPGSYNEQFF	TGTGCCAGCAGCACGTACCCCCTTCTACCAGGCTCCTACAATGAGCAGTTCTTC
16	TRBV12-3/TRBV12-4	NA	few	TRBJ1-1	CASRLNPNNMNTEAFF	TGTGCCAGCAGATTAAACCCCAACAACATGAACACTGAAGCTTTCTTT
15	TRBV12-3/TRBV12-4	TRBD1	NA	TRBJ2-7	CASSRDRGISYEQYF	TGTGCCAGCAGTCGAGACAGGGGGATAAGCTACGAGCAGTACTTC
14	TRBV5-5	NA	few	TRBJ1-2	CASSLLFGSYGYTF	TGTGCCAGCAGCTTGTTATTCGGAAGCTATGGCTACACCTTC
16	TRBV6-5	NA	NA	TRBJ2-2	CASSYSVGVNTGELFF	TGTGCCAGCAGTTACTCCGTAGGGGTGAACACCGGGGAGCTGTTTTTT
15	TRBV5-5	NA	NA	TRBJ2-5	CASSSGTSYDETQYF	TGTGCCAGCAGCTCGGGGACCTCTTATGATGAGACCCAGTACTTC
14	TRBV5-6	TRBD2	many	TRBJ2-1	CASSLTSGYNEQFF	TGTGCCAGCAGCTTGACTAGCGGCTACAATGAGCAGTTCTTC
15	TRBV3-1	NA	NA	TRBJ1-6	CASSQGKHQVSPLHF	TGTGCCAGCAGCCAAGGGAAACATCAAGTTTCACCCCTCCACTTT
13	TRBV7-2	NA	NA	TRBJ2-3	CASRPRLQGTQYF	TGTGCCAGCAGACCCCGACTCCAGGGCACGCAGTATTTT
15	TRBV7-9	NA	few	TRBJ2-3	CASSPPADSTDTQYF	TGTGCCAGCAGCCCCCCCGCGGATAGCACAGATACGCAGTATTTT
16	TRBV21-1	NA	few	TRBJ2-6	CASRYDRLSGANVLTF	TGTGCCAGCAGGTACGACAGGCTCTCTGGGGCCAACGTCCTGACTTTC
15	TRBV27	NA	NA	TRBJ2-7	CASSLFGGNYYEQYF	TGTGCCAGCAGTTTATTCGGCGGGAATTACTACGAGCAGTACTTC
16	TRBV27	TRBD2	few	TRBJ2-7	CASSLLSSGSPYEQYF	TGTGCCAGCAGTTTACTGAGTAGCGGGTCTCCCTACGAGCAGTACTTC
15	TRBV9	TRBD2	NA	TRBJ2-6	CASSRGGSGANVLTF	TGTGCCAGCAGCCGGGGGGGCTCTGGGGCCAACGTCCTGACTTTC
12	TRBV24-1	NA	NA	TRBJ2-5	CATSDPGETQYF	TGTGCCACCAGTGACCCCGGAGAGACCCAGTACTTC
17	TRBV7-7	TRBD2	few	TRBJ2-7	CASSLGPPRGGSYEQYF	TGTGCCAGCAGCTTGGGCCCTCCCCGGGGGGGCTCCTACGAGCAGTACTTC
21	TRBV7-9	TRBD2	NA	TRBJ2-2	CASSRPGTSGSLIANTGELFF	TGTGCCAGCAGCCGCCCCGGGACTAGCGGGTCTCTAATCGCGAACACCGGGGAGCTGTTTTTT
15	TRBV4-1	NA	NA	TRBJ2-7	CASSQEVTTGMEQYF	TGCGCCAGCAGCCAAGAGGTGACAACAGGGATGGAGCAGTACTTC
13	TRBV10-3	NA	NA	TRBJ2-5	CAISAGTQETQYF	TGTGCCATCAGTGCCGGGACCCAAGAGACCCAGTACTTC
14	TRBV11-2	NA	NA	TRBJ2-3	CASSLGSSADTQYF	TGTGCCAGCAGCTTAGGGTCTAGCGCAGATACGCAGTATTTT
13	TRBV29-1	NA	few	TRBJ2-7	CSVAGHGAYEQYF	TGCAGCGTTGCGGGACACGGAGCCTACGAGCAGTACTTC
13	TRBV29-1	TRBD1	many	TRBJ2-7	CSVTPTGGYEQYF	TGCAGCGTCACGCCCACAGGGGGCTACGAGCAGTACTTC
20	TRBV7-8	TRBD2	few	TRBJ2-7	CASSLGWSSGGRAYLYEQYF	TGTGCCAGCAGCCTGGGATGGTCTAGCGGGGGTCGAGCCTACCTCTACGAGCAGTACTTC
15	TRBV27	NA	once	TRBJ2-7	CASRIWRVNTYEQYF	TGTGCCAGCAGGATATGGCGGGTGAACACCTACGAGCAGTACTTC
14	TRBV4-1	NA	NA	TRBJ1-2	CASSQEGKVYGYTF	TGCGCCAGCAGCCAAGAAGGAAAGGTCTATGGCTACACCTTC
14	TRBV5-1	NA	NA	TRBJ2-7	CASSSFPDSYEQYF	TGCGCCAGCAGCTCGTTTCCCGACAGCTACGAGCAGTACTTC
15	TRBV4-3	TRBD1	NA	TRBJ2-3	CASSPRQGPTDTQYF	TGCGCCAGCAGCCCCCGACAGGGGCCAACAGATACGCAGTATTTT
15	TRBV11-2	TRBD1	few	TRBJ1-2	CASSLRDRGFYGYTF	TGTGCCAGCAGCTTAAGGGACAGGGGGTTCTATGGCTACACCTTC
13	TRBV6-6	NA	few	TRBJ1-1	CASSPFSNTEAFF	TGTGCCAGCAGTCCCTTTTCGAACACTGAAGCTTTCTTT
16	TRBV5-1	NA	few	TRBJ2-5	CASSLASAQIKETQYF	TGCGCCAGCAGCTTGGCTAGCGCGCAAATTAAAGAGACCCAGTACTTC
15	TRBV7-2	NA	NA	TRBJ2-7	CASSRGTVLSYEQYF	TGTGCCAGCAGCCGCGGGACAGTTCTTTCCTACGAGCAGTACTTC
14	TRBV29-1	TRBD1	NA	TRBJ2-1	CSVERTGVWDEQFF	TGCAGCGTTGAAAGGACAGGGGTCTGGGATGAGCAGTTCTTC
14	TRBV5-1	NA	many	TRBJ2-1	CASAGSGPGNEQFF	TGCGCCAGCGCGGGGAGCGGGCCGGGGAATGAGCAGTTCTTC
17	TRBV6-5	TRBD1	NA	TRBJ1-1	CASSYSFRQGLNTEAFF	TGTGCCAGCAGTTACTCGTTTCGACAGGGTTTGAACACTGAAGCTTTCTTT
14	TRBV7-6	NA	NA	TRBJ1-4	CASSPTAGSEKLFF	TGTGCCAGCAGCCCTACGGCCGGGAGTGAAAAACTGTTTTTT
15	TRBV5-6	NA	few	TRBJ2-1	CASSFTGGTYNEQFF	TGTGCCAGCAGCTTTACCGGGGGTACCTACAATGAGCAGTTCTTC
14	TRBV4-1	NA	NA	TRBJ2-5	CASSPRGLGETQYF	TGCGCCAGCAGCCCCCGGGGGTTGGGGGAGACCCAGTACTTC
16	TRBV25-1	NA	NA	TRBJ1-2	CASSESTSGEGYGYTF	TGTGCCAGCAGTGAATCCACCTCGGGTGAGGGCTATGGCTACACCTTC
14	TRBV29-1	TRBD2	NA	TRBJ2-7	CSVLLAGVFYEQYF	TGCAGCGTTCTTCTAGCGGGAGTGTTCTACGAGCAGTACTTC
13	TRBV4-1	NA	NA	TRBJ1-2	CASSQEPAYGYTF	TGCGCCAGCAGCCAAGAACCAGCCTATGGCTACACCTTC
12	TRBV6-5	NA	few	TRBJ1-1	CASTNTRSEAFF	TGTGCCAGCACTAACACCCGGTCCGAAGCTTTCTTT
14	TRBV6-1	NA	NA	TRBJ2-7	CASSDVGAEYEQYF	TGTGCCAGCAGTGACGTGGGCGCGGAGTACGAGCAGTACTTC
15	TRBV13	TRBD2	few	TRBJ2-1	CASSYSGSEDNEQFF	TGTGCCAGCAGCTACAGCGGGAGCGAGGACAATGAGCAGTTCTTC
13	TRBV30	TRBD2	NA	TRBJ2-2	CASLAGGTGELFF	TGTGCCTCACTAGCGGGAGGCACCGGGGAGCTGTTTTTT